The rows below give T cell receptor beta chains drawn from one sample of a study of metastatic and nonmetastatic thyroid tumors. TCRdb re-called the PCR reads with MiXCR. The sample has roughly 28,000 clones, 16% seen once. The sequenced sample consisted of blood. These receptors were taken from a female donor with papillary thyroid cancer or a benign thyroid nodule (not recorded which). Some clones in this sample may be carry-over from other donors' samples. Both conserved end residues are part of each CDR3. Fields, in order: J gene, V gene, CDR3 protein.

>TRBJ2-7|TRBV5-1
CASSLGQGLYEQYF
>TRBJ2-1|TRBV18
CASSPSGRPYNEQFF
>TRBJ1-1|TRBV28
CASSLPGCGTESFF
>TRBJ2-4|TRBV6-1
CASSEAMAKNIQYF
>TRBJ2-2|TRBV10-2
CASAAIAGGTGELFF
>TRBJ1-2|TRBV6-2/TRBV6-3
CASSVGRKSYGYTF
>TRBJ2-2|TRBV10-3
CAIQPERLATGELFF
>TRBJ1-1|TRBV6-1
CASSVYNTEAFF
>TRBJ2-5|TRBV19
CASGLTADFRGETQYF
>TRBJ2-5|TRBV12-3/TRBV12-4
CASSLGQTETQYF
>TRBJ2-5|TRBV12-3/TRBV12-4
CASKDRGLRETQYF
>TRBJ2-7|TRBV11-3
CASSSGGSRNEQYF
>TRBJ2-4|TRBV5-1
CASSLPTGSTAAKKIQYF
>TRBJ2-7|TRBV4-1
CASSPEELAYSYEQYF
>TRBJ2-1|TRBV10-3
CAIMGPWNEQFF
>TRBJ2-7|TRBV28
CASSPRRRGSTYEQYF
>TRBJ2-4|TRBV6-1
CASSYSGEGGANIQYF
>TRBJ2-7|TRBV11-3
CASSLSMGYEQYF
>TRBJ2-5|TRBV5-1
CASSLGTGEETQYF
>TRBJ1-2|TRBV3-1
CASSQDIGQGGYGYTF
>TRBJ2-2|TRBV19
CSSSPTGGSGELFF
>TRBJ1-2|TRBV28
CASSGSQGGGYTF